This T cell receptor (beta chain) appears in the sequencing data of a study of blood T cell repertoires in COVID-19. Study-wide context: Whether acute or convalescent, the COVID-19 samples came from the United States, Italy and Spain.

The CDR3 has 13 amino acids. Germline V lookup: CDR1 KGHSH, CDR2 LQKENI. Unmatched junction bases numbered 7, after V lost 8 bases and J lost 8 bases. Measured with immunoSEQ multiplex PCR; TCRdb has only the in-frame clones, and not every one. The sample shows 60,000 to 85,000 clones, around 67% of them seen only once. This clonotype was sampled from a human donor with acute or convalescent COVID-19. The donor label of this sample is uncertain. The sequenced sample consisted of peripheral blood. V is TRBV18 and J is TRBJ1-3, with 9 bases fitting TRBD1. The CDR3 loop is CASTPGQGDTIYF. The CDR3 DNA is TGTGCCAGCACCCCGGGACAGGGAGACACCATATATTTT.